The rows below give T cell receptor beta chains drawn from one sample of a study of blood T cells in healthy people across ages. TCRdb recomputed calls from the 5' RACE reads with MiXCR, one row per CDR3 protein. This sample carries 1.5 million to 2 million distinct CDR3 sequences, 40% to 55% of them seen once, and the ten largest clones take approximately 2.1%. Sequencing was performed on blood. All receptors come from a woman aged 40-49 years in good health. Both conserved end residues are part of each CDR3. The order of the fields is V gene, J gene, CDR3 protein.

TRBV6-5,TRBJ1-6,CASRDILIGPLHF
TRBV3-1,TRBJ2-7,CASSSPGQGWNEQYF
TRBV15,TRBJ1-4,CATSRDLRKLFF
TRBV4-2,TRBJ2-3,CASSQEGQSTDTQYF
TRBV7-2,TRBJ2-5,CASSLSGGAMGTQYF
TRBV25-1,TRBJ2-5,CASSEAGQGAPEQYF
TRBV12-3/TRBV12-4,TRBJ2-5,CASSVIGGMGETQYF
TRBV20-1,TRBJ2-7,CSARDRQARYEQYF
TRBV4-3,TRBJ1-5,CASSQEARGYEPQHF
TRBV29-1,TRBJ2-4,CSVQAELAKNIQYF
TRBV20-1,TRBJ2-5,CSASDSGLAGGQETQYF
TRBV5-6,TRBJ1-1,CASTSGLMNTEAFF
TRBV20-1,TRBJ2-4,CSARDRIQAKNIQYF
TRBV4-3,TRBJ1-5,CASSQDPGQPQHF
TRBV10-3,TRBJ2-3,CAISESGIPDTQYF
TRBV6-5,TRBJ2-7,CASSPLDRGHYEQYF
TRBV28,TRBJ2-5,CASSLRDRGREYF
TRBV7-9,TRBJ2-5,CASSLNLVNKETQYF
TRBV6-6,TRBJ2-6,CATGEAGASVLTF
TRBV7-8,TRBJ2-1,CASSVHQGNEQFF
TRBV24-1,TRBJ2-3,CATSDLAGLATDTQYF
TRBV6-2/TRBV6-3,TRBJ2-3,CASTDRKRTDTQYF
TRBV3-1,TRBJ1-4,CASSHVRGRLRKNEKLFF
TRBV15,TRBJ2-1,CATSSPQGPTANNEQFF
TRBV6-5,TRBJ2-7,CASGKGSSYEQYF
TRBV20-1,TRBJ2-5,CSARGDGKIETQYF
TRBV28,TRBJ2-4,CASSVPRKLAKNIQYF
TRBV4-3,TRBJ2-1,CASSQRVLGDERFF
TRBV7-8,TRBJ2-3,CASSPYVTVADTQYF
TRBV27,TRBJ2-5,CASSSQMASYSQETQYF
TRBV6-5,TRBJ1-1,CASSRRTDFLEAFF
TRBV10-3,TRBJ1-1,CAISERAGVNTEAFF
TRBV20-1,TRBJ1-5,CSAWDRTNQPQHF
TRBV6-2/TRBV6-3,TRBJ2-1,CASRKTVNEQFF
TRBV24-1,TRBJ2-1,CATSDYNQYNEQFF
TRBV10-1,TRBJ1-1,CASSESGARNPRAFF
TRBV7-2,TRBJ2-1,CASSLAGGPWEQFF
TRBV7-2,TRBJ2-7,CASSWSGTSDNEQYF
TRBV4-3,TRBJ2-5,CASSQEWWGANQETQYF
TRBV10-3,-,CAIRPTGEEVEQYF